The present entry profiles one T cell receptor beta chain with its context. This record belongs to a study of blood T cell repertoires in COVID-19. Study-wide background: Acute-phase and convalescent COVID-19 samples originated in the United States, Italy and Spain. Sources were T cells, B-cell-depleted T cells, or PBMCs; the material itself was cDNA or gDNA.

Source study methods: By means of reference gene primer amplification, nucleated cell counts were estimated. Only in-frame clones appear in the TCRdb table, and some are missing; sequencing was by immunoSEQ multiplex PCR. The V and J calls and clone size are taken from that table; D and trimming were inferred from the DNA. The sample lists about 270,000 clones, roughly 86% occurring once. This CDR3 spans 17 amino acids. V lost 4 bases and J lost 2, with 15 bases in between. Germline V gene lookup returns CDR1 LGHDT and CDR2 YNNKEL (reference sequence). The chain combines TRBV3-1 (or the pseudogene TRBV3-2) with TRBJ1-6; D gene ambiguous. The clonotype originates from a man aged 40-49 years who had recovered from COVID-19. Sequencing was carried out using peripheral blood. The CDR3 DNA is TGTGCCAGCAGCCGACTACCAGAGAGCCCCTATAATTCACCCCTCCACTTT. Translating gives CASSRLPESPYNSPLHF.